The T cell receptor (beta chain) under discussion was sequenced for a study of cytomegalovirus exposure and HLA in healthy donors (dated by TCRdb to about 2017). Regarding the study in general: In an earlier analysis of some 610 of the donors, about 270 Gb of sequence data and 95 million to 130 million unique TCR beta sequences from 180 million or so T cells were reported. An early release that covered roughly 600 HLA-typed donors contained about 290 gigabases of sequencing data and 70 million to 100 million unique TCR sequences. The study profiled the T cell repertoires of 500 to 800 subjects by immunosequencing and related them to cytomegalovirus serostatus. Among around 400 genotyped donors of the cohort, an average of approximately 240,000 unique TCR beta nucleotide sequences were sequenced per donor, 15% to 20% of them non-productive. Rather than using new phenotypic data, the later analysis identified candidate immune exposures from TCR beta sequences and from how often those sequences occurred across donors. A later analysis re-analyzed previously published TCR beta repertoires from 650 to 800 donors and added high-resolution HLA genotyping to study TCR occurrence patterns. Because of strong linkage in the cohort, 4 to 6 DR-DQ haplotypes were treated as single units for association and clustering. An earlier analysis of several hundred of the donors applied high-throughput TCR beta sequencing to assess whether each TCR beta V gene segment acted as functional or pseudogenic. In addition to the first cohort of 666 subjects, a separate validation cohort of 120 different subjects was used. To predict cytomegalovirus infection status, the study combined high-throughput TCR immunosequencing, statistical association of individual TCRs with disease status, and machine learning. Donor age, sex, ethnicity and CMV serostatus were compiled alongside the repertoire data. Both class I and class II loci were covered by HLA typing, at four-digit resolution. The study aimed to test whether cataloging public T cell receptors could reveal signatures of past pathogen exposure. All discovery cohort repertoires had been generated on a single sequencing platform. Among the approximately 400 genotyped donors, approximately 76% belonged to the genetic ancestry cluster associated with self-reported Caucasian donors. The number of donors typed differed by locus, with 629-630 for A, B, C, DRB1 and DQB1, approximately 500 for DQA1, 600 to 610 for DPA1, and approximately 470 for DPB1. A later genetic analysis took genome-wide SNP genotypes for 398 of the 666 donors and used that subset as a discovery cohort.

In total, more than 500 healthy bone marrow donors made up the cohort. All cohort members were sampled while nominally healthy, although unrecorded immune exposures were likely present. The donor tested CMV seronegative, placing the donor among the 350 or so seronegative members of the cohort. Each donor provided a peripheral blood sample, and peripheral blood mononuclear cells were used for TCR beta sequencing. The Qiagen DNeasy Blood Extraction Kit was used to extract genomic DNA from the blood cell samples. Summary of the overall study and its limitations: Strong co-occurrence of HLA alleles, especially DR and DQ, made assigning TCR associations to individual alleles difficult. The study gave a list of around 170 TCR beta chains associated with cytomegalovirus. According to the authors, the approach could potentially be generalized to other disease states and immunological phenotypes. Because HLA typing was missing for some donors at each locus, association tests included only the typed subset. Correlated functional status among segregating V segments might reflect linkage disequilibrium, but an unknown experimental factor could not be ruled out. For the cohort, immune exposure information was limited to CMV serostatus. In a later analysis, TCR association rates were found to vary across HLA loci, with the most associated TCRs seen for DRB1 alleles and the fewest for HLA-C alleles. The classifier was reported to diagnose cytomegalovirus status with high specificity and sensitivity in both the original and validation cohorts. According to a later analysis, most CMV-associated TCR beta chains appeared to be HLA-restricted, and the HLA associations seemed to be driven largely by CMV exposure. A later genetic analysis associated a missense DCLRE1C variant with V-gene and J-gene trimming of TCR beta chains, and an independent cohort replicated the association. A few of the identified cytomegalovirus-associated TCR beta chains were confirmed in vitro to be specific for cytomegalovirus antigens. In a later genetic analysis, fewer N-insertions in productive TCRs were reported among donors in an Asian-associated ancestry cluster than the 666-donor mean. In a later analysis, HLA-associated TCR beta chains showed more clonal expansion and lower generation probabilities than non-associated chains that were equally common. An earlier analysis of 587 of the donors showed that most TCR beta V segments appeared in productive rearrangements either about 87% or about 30% of the time, which broadly matched IMGT annotations. A cluster of highly shared sequence variants was judged likely to be a technical artifact of the sequencing pipeline. This cohort had only TCR beta chains sequenced, and the lack of alpha or paired-chain data limited which features could be detected. Because counts were too low, roughly 18 rarely observed V segments, including chromosome 9 orphons, were left out of the earlier analysis of a few hundred of the donors. A further reported finding was that TCR beta sequences accurately predicted the HLA-A and HLA-B alleles for most subjects in the first cohort. A later analysis associated 15,000 to 20,000 TCR beta sequences with specific HLA alleles at a false discovery rate of 0.05. Some IMGT-functional V segments, including TRBV6-2 and TRBV6-3, could not be told apart with the 87-base-pair reads, so those segments were excluded. Several of the top co-occurrence clusters appeared to be linked to parvovirus B19, influenza, CMV and Epstein-Barr virus, according to a later analysis. Across donors, most TCR sequences were observed very rarely, whereas some public TCRs were present in many individuals. Presence/absence analyses assumed roughly uniform sequencing depth across donors, an assumption that may not hold.

The CDR3 holds 15 amino acids from the cysteine to the phenylalanine. Kept here is only the CDR3 DNA, which spans 45 bases and is read in frame from base 1. V is clipped by 5 bases and J by 5 bases, and the sequence between their germline boundaries is 15 bases long. The germline V gene specifies MDHEN as CDR1 and SYDVKM as CDR2. Libraries were constructed by the immunoSEQ multiplex PCR assay. The multiplex PCR relied on a mix of 60 forward primers for TCR Vbeta segments and 13 reverse primers for TCR Jbeta segments. Amplification of the CDR3 region of rearranged TCR beta genes was performed with a multiplex PCR assay on genomic DNA. The amplified TCR beta libraries were sequenced on the Illumina HiSeq System as 87-base-pair reads. As for the original processing: A later analysis tallied 75 million to 85 million unique TCR beta chains across the approximately 670 repertoires, and about 10 million of those chains were shared by two or more donors. To remove PCR and sequencing errors, raw reads were error-corrected and collapsed into unique sequences using a nearest-neighbor algorithm that merged closely related sequences. CDR3 sequences were aligned to IMGT reference sequences to assign V, D and J gene segments. Each retained sequence needed at least a six-nucleotide match to both a V gene segment and a J gene segment. Rearrangements were called productive when the CDR3 lacked stop codons and stayed in frame with V and J; all others were non-productive. CDR3 was defined according to IMGT convention as the region running from the second conserved V-encoded cysteine to the conserved J-encoded phenylalanine. The earlier analysis of some 550 of the donors excluded any sequence lacking an unambiguous match to a single V gene segment. An earlier analysis of several hundred of the donors classified V segments as functional when productive rearrangements were above 56.7% and as segregating when the standard deviation between donors was above 5%. To diagnose cytomegalovirus status from the catalog of TCR beta chain sequences, a statistical classification framework was built. In a later analysis, V and J genes were assigned by comparing TCR nucleotide sequences against IMGT/GENE-DB human TR gene sequences. In a later analysis, CDR3 sequences and most-parsimonious VDJ recombination scenarios were assigned using the TCRdist pipeline. A later analysis defined each TCR beta chain by its CDR3 amino acid sequence plus V-gene family, and excluded reads lacking a unique V-gene family. A later analysis removed several hundred highly shared, low-generation-probability nucleotide sequences to deal with suspected cross-contamination and a sequencing artifact. For each public chain, a later analysis derived a clonal expansion index from normalized ranks of inferred template counts within each repertoire. A later analysis computed generation probabilities with a VDJ recombination model fitted to out-of-frame rearrangements, and checked the results against IGoR. A later analysis scored TCR-TCR, TCR-HLA and TCR-CMV co-occurrence with hypergeometric tests, applying a repertoire-size bias correction to TCR pairs. False discovery rates were estimated in a later analysis by permuting HLA or CMV assignments 20 times. In a later analysis, co-occurring TCRs were grouped using DBSCAN, with TCRdist sequence similarity added in when clustering inside HLA-allele-positive subsets. Repertoires with fewer than 30,000 or more than 120,000 public chains, plus five repertoires with anomalous nucleotide sharing, were excluded from co-occurrence clustering. TCRdb took over this immuneACCESS table, retaining in-frame rearrangements with V and J assigned. Such tables are incomplete; in checked studies, under half of the missing clones stem from an unresolved V gene, and the remainder is unexplained. V and J calls and clone size are given by that table; D and trimming were obtained from the DNA. The sample data list approximately 160,000 clones, and roughly 80% of these were observed just once. The ten top clones hold about 0.8% of the sample.

Remarks on this clone: What antigen it recognizes has not been identified. No much larger clone is present one base from it, and per-base qualities are unavailable.

The sample taken for sequencing was PBMCs. In this chain, TRBV28 is recombined with TRBJ2-2; a confident D gene designation cannot be given. The receptor's source is a woman aged 18-29 years in good health and CMV-seronegative. The encoded CDR3 is CASSSISLRTGELFF. DNA sequence: TGTGCCAGCAGTAGCATATCCCTGAGGACCGGGGAGCTGTTTTTT.